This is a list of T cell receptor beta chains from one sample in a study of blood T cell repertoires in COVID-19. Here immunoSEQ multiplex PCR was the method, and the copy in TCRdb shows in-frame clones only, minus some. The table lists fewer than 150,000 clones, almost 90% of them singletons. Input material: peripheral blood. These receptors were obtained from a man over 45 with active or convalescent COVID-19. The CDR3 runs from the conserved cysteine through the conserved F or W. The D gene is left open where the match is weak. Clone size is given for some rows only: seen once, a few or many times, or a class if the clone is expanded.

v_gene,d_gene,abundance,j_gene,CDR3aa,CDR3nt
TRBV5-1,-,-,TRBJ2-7,CASSSETRYAQASYEQYF,TGCGCCAGCAGTTCCGAGACTAGGTACGCCCAGGCCTCCTACGAGCAGTACTTC
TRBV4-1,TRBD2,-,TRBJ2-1,CASSLGVEAGAREQFF,TGCGCCAGCAGTCTGGGGGTAGAAGCGGGAGCCAGGGAGCAGTTCTTC
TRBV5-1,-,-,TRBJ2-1,CASSLTESSYNEQFF,TGCGCCAGCAGCTTGACAGAGAGCTCCTACAATGAGCAGTTCTTC
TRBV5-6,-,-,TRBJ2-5,CASRMTAVETQYF,TGTGCCAGCAGAATGACAGCAGTAGAGACCCAGTACTTC
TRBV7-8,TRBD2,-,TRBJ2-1,CASSPSGVGYNEQFF,TGTGCCAGCAGCCCTAGCGGAGTGGGTTACAATGAGCAGTTCTTC
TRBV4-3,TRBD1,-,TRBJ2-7,CASSQGTSGTGSYEQYF,TGCGCCAGCAGCCAAGGAACCTCCGGGACAGGGTCATACGAGCAGTACTTC
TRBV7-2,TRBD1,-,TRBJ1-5,CASSPTKGTGDQPQHF,TGTGCCAGCAGCCCTACAAAAGGGACAGGGGATCAGCCCCAGCATTTT
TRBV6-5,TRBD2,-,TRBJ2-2,CASSREGTGELFF,TGTGCCAGCAGTCGGGAGGGGACCGGGGAGCTGTTTTTT
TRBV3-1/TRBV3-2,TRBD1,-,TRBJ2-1,CASSLDRGAYNEQFF,TGTGCCAGCAGCCTAGACAGGGGGGCATACAATGAGCAGTTCTTC
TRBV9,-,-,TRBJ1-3,CASSGGRGAGNTIYF,TGTGCCAGCAGCGGAGGGCGGGGGGCCGGAAACACCATATATTTT
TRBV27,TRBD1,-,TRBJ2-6,CASSFGTGSSGANVLTF,TGTGCCAGCAGTTTCGGGACAGGGAGCTCTGGGGCCAACGTCCTGACTTTC
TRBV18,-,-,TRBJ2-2,CASSLKQGTGELFF,TGTGCCAGCTCCCTCAAACAGGGAACCGGGGAGCTGTTTTTT
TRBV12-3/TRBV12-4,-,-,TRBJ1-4,CASSFSYHEKLFF,TGTGCCAGCAGTTTTTCCTATCACGAAAAACTGTTTTTT
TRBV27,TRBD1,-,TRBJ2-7,CATRTGSYEQYF,TGTGCCACCCGGACAGGGTCCTACGAGCAGTACTTC
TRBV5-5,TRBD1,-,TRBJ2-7,CASSPRQGEYEQYF,TGTGCCAGCAGCCCTCGACAGGGGGAGTACGAGCAGTACTTC
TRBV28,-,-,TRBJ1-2,CASTPGGAKLYGYTF,TGTGCCAGTACCCCGGGGGGGGCGAAGCTCTATGGCTACACCTTC
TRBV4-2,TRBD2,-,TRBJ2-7,CASSQEPARAGSSYEQYF,TGTGCCAGCAGCCAAGAACCCGCTAGAGCGGGAAGCTCCTACGAGCAGTACTTC
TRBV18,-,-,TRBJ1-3,CASSPPGSSGNTIYF,TGTGCCAGCTCACCACCGGGGAGCTCTGGAAACACCATATATTTT
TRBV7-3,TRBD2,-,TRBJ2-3,CASSLTAGTSPDTQYF,TGTGCCAGCAGCTTAACAGCTGGGACTAGTCCAGATACGCAGTATTTT
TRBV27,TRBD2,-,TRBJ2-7,CASSLSFGTSSGSNYEQYF,TGTGCCAGCAGTTTATCGTTCGGGACTAGCTCAGGGTCCAACTACGAGCAGTACTTC
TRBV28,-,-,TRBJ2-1,CASSLFRRSSSDEQFF,TGTGCCAGCAGTTTATTCAGAAGATCCTCCAGCGATGAGCAGTTCTTC
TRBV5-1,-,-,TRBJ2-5,CASSLGALQETQYF,TGCGCCAGCAGCTTGGGGGCCCTCCAAGAGACCCAGTACTTC
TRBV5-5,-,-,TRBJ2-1,CASSPPTRGSYNEQFF,TGTGCCAGCAGCCCGCCAACCAGGGGCTCCTACAATGAGCAGTTCTTC
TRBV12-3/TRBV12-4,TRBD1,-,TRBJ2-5,CASSRDRKETQYF,TGTGCCAGCAGCAGGGACAGGAAAGAGACCCAGTACTTC
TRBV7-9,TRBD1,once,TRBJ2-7,CASSGAGGSYEQYF,TGTGCCAGCAGCGGCGCAGGGGGCTCCTACGAGCAGTACTTC
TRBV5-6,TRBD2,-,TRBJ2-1,CASSLGLAALNEQFF,TGTGCCAGCAGCTTGGGGCTAGCGGCCCTCAATGAGCAGTTCTTC
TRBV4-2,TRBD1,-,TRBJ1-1,CASSQAARGLNTEAFF,TGTGCCAGCAGCCAAGCCGCCAGGGGGCTTAACACTGAAGCTTTCTTT
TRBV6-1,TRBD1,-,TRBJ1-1,CASSEEGARFTEAFF,TGTGCCAGCAGTGAAGAGGGGGCGCGGTTCACTGAAGCTTTCTTT
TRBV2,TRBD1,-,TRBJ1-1,CASREAGGGTEAFF,TGTGCCAGCAGGGAGGCAGGGGGCGGGACTGAAGCTTTCTTT
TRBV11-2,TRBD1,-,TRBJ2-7,CASSANTGGEQYF,TGTGCCAGCAGCGCAAATACAGGGGGCGAGCAGTACTTC
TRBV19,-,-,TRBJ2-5,CASSTLTEETQYF,TGTGCCAGTAGTACCTTAACGGAAGAGACCCAGTACTTC
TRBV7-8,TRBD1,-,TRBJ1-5,CASSLRTGEPQHF,TGTGCCAGCAGCCTAAGGACAGGGGAGCCCCAGCATTTT
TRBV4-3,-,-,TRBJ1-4,CASSQDGGRANEKLFF,TGCGCCAGCAGCCAAGACGGGGGGCGAGCTAATGAAAAACTGTTTTTT
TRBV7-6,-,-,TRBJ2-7,CASSFQGPQYF,TGTGCCAGCAGCTTTCAGGGTCCCCAGTACTTC
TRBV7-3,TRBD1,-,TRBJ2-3,CASSRTGAFTDTQYF,TGTGCCAGCAGCCGAACAGGGGCCTTCACAGATACGCAGTATTTT
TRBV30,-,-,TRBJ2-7,CAWTLGGANPYEQYF,TGTGCCTGGACCCTAGGAGGGGCCAACCCCTACGAGCAGTACTTC
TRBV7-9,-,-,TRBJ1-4,CASSPGLGSNEKLFF,TGTGCCAGCAGCCCAGGACTGGGATCTAATGAAAAACTGTTTTTT
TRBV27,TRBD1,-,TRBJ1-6,CASSRQQGTYNSPLHF,TGTGCCAGCAGTCGCCAACAGGGGACCTATAATTCACCCCTCCACTTT
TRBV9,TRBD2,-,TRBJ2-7,CASSVFSGDYEQYF,TGTGCCAGCAGCGTATTTAGCGGGGACTACGAGCAGTACTTC
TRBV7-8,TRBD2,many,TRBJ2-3,CASSSLGGRDTQYF,TGTGCCAGCAGCTCCCTGGGGGGGAGAGATACGCAGTATTTT
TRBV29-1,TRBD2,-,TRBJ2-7,CSVESAGGRHEQYF,TGCAGCGTTGAATCAGCGGGAGGGCGCCACGAGCAGTACTTC
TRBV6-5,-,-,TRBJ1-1,CASSYEGYRANTEAFF,TGTGCCAGCAGTTACGAGGGGTACAGGGCTAACACTGAAGCTTTCTTT
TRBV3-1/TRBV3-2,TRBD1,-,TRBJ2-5,CASSQGDRGAYETQYF,TGTGCCAGCAGCCAAGGGGACAGGGGAGCGTACGAGACCCAGTACTTC
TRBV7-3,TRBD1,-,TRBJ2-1,CASSFGQGAHNEQFF,TGTGCCAGCAGCTTTGGTCAGGGGGCCCACAATGAGCAGTTCTTC
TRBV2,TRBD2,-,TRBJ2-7,CAASKPAGVSEQYF,TGTGCCGCCAGCAAACCTGCGGGAGTAAGCGAGCAGTACTTC